This TCR beta chain was sequenced for a study of blood T cell repertoires in COVID-19. At the level of the study: Nucleic acid was either cDNA or gDNA, and it came from T cells, B-cell-depleted T cells, or PBMCs.

Produced via immunoSEQ multiplex PCR; TCRdb's table is partial and in-frame only. The sample comprises hundreds of thousands of clones, almost 85% of which are singletons, and more than 6% rests with the top ten. The V and J ends lost 5 bases and 2 bases, in that order; junction bases with no gene match: 7. The CDR3 is 17 amino acids. CDR1 and CDR2 from the germline V gene are LNHDA and SQIVND (reference sequence). The sequence was obtained from a human donor in a cohort sampled during active COVID-19. Sequenced sample: peripheral blood. This chain uses TRBV19 with TRBJ2-6, with TRBD1 matching 9 bases. The CDR3 region is CASSPRTGEAGANVLTF. In nucleotides, the CDR3 is TGTGCCAGTAGTCCGAGGACAGGGGAGGCTGGGGCCAACGTCCTGACTTTC. Looking up the rest from reference TRBV19 and TRBJ2-6 gives the full variable domain: DGGITQSPKYLFRKEGQNVTLSCEQNLNHDAMYWYRQDPGQGLRLIYYSQIVNDFQKGDIAEGYSVSREKKESFPLTVTSAQKNPTAFYLCASSPRTGEAGANVLTFGAGSRLTVL.